This TCR beta chain was recovered during a study of blood T cell repertoires in COVID-19 (TCRdb year 2020). At the level of the whole study: Collaborator samples came from the United States, Italy and Spain and covered acute and convalescent phases of COVID-19. The prospective study material was composed of cDNA or gDNA derived from T cells, B-cell-depleted T cells, or PBMCs. The dataset comprised deeply sampled blood TCRbeta repertoires from subjects exposed to, actively infected with, or recovered from COVID-19. The repertoires were made available in a free public database intended to serve as a resource for research on the immune response to SARS-CoV-2. The samples were drawn from two sources: the first 160 participants of the ongoing ImmuneRACE study, and some 1,300 subjects contributed by 6 global collaborators. Sample metadata almost always included a de-identified subject ID, COVID-19 status, age in years and sex. Where available, HLA class I and class II types were obtained from metadata supplied by the sample provider rather than from assay-based typing. Overall results and qualifications from the work: The amount of clinical and demographic metadata varied by source and participant and was provided uncurated.

The immunoSEQ Assay, a bias-controlled multiplex PCR, was used to amplify TCRbeta CDR3 regions from genomic DNA. Concerning the study's data processing: Nucleated cell counts per sample were estimated from amplification of reference gene primers within the assay. Sequence reads were collapsed and filtered to measure the absolute abundance of every unique TCRbeta CDR3 rearrangement. For each sample, productive Simpson clonality was calculated as the square root of Simpson's diversity index across productive rearrangements. In TCRdb, the immuneACCESS table is reduced to in-frame sequences with V and J assigned. These tables do not hold every clone; where another copy was compared, an unresolved V gene accounts for under half, and the others remain unexplained. Clone size and V and J calls were adopted from that table, with D and trimming inferred from the DNA. This sample gives about 100,000 clones in total; about 89% of them show up just once. Approximately 2.2% of the sample comes from the top ten.

As to this clone: No antigen is known for it. No base quality values were provided; no much bigger clone lies one nucleotide off.

Collaborating institutions collected whole blood in K2EDTA tubes following their own protocols. Collaborator samples were shipped for TCRbeta analysis as frozen whole blood, isolated PBMCs, or DNA extracted from either sample type. Measured from the cysteine to the phenylalanine, the CDR3 is 13 residues long. Only the CDR3 part of the read is kept: 39 bases, read in frame from the first base. V and J are truncated by 3 bases and 3 bases respectively, leaving an intervening sequence of 6 bases. Based on the germline V gene (reference sequence), the CDR1 and CDR2 sequences are LNHNV and YYDKDF. The source material was peripheral blood. The chain is made from TRBV15 and TRBJ2-1; too little of a D gene remains to name it. The TCR was taken from a man aged 50-60 years with active COVID-19. CDR3 loop: CATSSNSYNEQFF. The DNA is as follows: TGTGCCACCAGCAGTAACAGCTACAATGAGCAGTTCTTC.